This T cell receptor (beta chain) appears in the sequencing data of a study of chemoradiotherapy in HPV16-positive cancers. As to this clone: Antigen: not known. One end of the junction is discordant with germline, which a read error may explain.

Samples were taken several times over chemoradiotherapy. The V gene's germline CDR1 is SSHAT and CDR2 FNYEAQ (reference sequence). The CDR3 is 13 amino acids. TCRdb keeps only in-frame clones here, not all; method: immunoSEQ multiplex PCR. This table has approximately 10,000 clones, 65% to 70% appearing once. Findings of the study overall: Candidate HPV-specific clones and E7-related TCR motifs grew in tumor during treatment. In HPV16-positive patients, HPV-responsive T-cell expansion tracked better recurrence-free survival.

This TCR came from a human donor with HPV-associated anogenital cancer. This chain links TRBV7-7 with TRBJ1-4; D is uncertain. This material was obtained from a patient who underwent chemoradiotherapy. In nucleotides, the CDR3 is TGTGCTAGCAGCTTGGACTTAAATGAAAAACTGTTTTTT. This codes for CASSLDLNEKLFF.